The source of this T cell receptor beta chain is a study of prognosis after radiotherapy for stage I lung cancer. About the study: Roughly 7 of the patients had squamous cell carcinoma tumors, while 12 to 13 had adenocarcinoma tumors. Overall study results and limits: Compared with a median of about 10,000 beforehand, unique TCR clone counts dropped to roughly 7,400 after stereotactic body radiation therapy. Lower values of Shannon entropy after stereotactic body radiation therapy were seen in patients who developed distant metastases.

By proportion, this clonotype is medium-sized. Antigen unknown. Blood draws of about 6.2 milliliters of peripheral blood occurred at each of two time points. Germline trimming cut 5 bases from V and 5 bases from J; bases unmatched to any gene: 9. CDR3 length equals 16 residues. CDR3 of TCR beta was amplified from genomic DNA via a two-round multiplex PCR. First-round PCR used primers specific to each TRBV and TRBJ gene. TCRdb reprocessed the multiplex PCR reads with MiXCR, giving one entry per CDR3 protein. The sample has some 27,000 distinct CDR3 sequences, around two fifths seen once. The sequence was obtained from a donor aged 50 or older with non-small cell lung cancer. The input for sequencing was PBMCs, taken before or after stereotactic body radiation therapy (not recorded which). The chain carries TRBV12-3 or TRBV12-4 and TRBJ2-3, with 11 bases matching TRBD2. CDR3: CASSLRLAGKQDTQYF. As DNA, the CDR3 is TGTGCCAGCAGTCTTAGACTAGCGGGGAAACAAGATACGCAGTATTTT.